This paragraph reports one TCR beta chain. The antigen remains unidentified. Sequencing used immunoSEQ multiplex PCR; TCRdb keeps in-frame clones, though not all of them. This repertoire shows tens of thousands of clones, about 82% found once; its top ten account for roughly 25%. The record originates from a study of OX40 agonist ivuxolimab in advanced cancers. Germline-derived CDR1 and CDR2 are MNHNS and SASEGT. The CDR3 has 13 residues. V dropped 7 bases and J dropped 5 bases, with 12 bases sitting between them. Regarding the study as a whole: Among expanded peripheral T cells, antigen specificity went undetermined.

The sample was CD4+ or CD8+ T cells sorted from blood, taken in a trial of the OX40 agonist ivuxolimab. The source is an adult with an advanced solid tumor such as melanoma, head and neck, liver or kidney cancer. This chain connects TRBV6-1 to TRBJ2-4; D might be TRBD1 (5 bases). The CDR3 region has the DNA TGTGCCAGCATCCAGGACAACCAAAACATTCAGTACTTC. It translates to CASIQDNQNIQYF.